The rows below give T cell receptor beta chains drawn from one sample of a study of neurological immune-mediated disorders. TCRdb reanalysed the 5' RACE reads using MiXCR and keeps one entry per CDR3 protein. The data show about 14,000 distinct CDR3 sequences, with roughly an eighth seen just once and 41% held by the top ten. The sequenced material came from CD8+ T cells from blood. The source is a female donor with HTLV-1-associated myelopathy (HAM/TSP). Each CDR3 is given with its conserved first and last residue. A D gene is named only where the DNA matches it firmly. Size values are once, few and many counts, or a class for expanded clones, and some rows have none.

CDR3aa: CAWSYLYNEQFF
CDR3nt: TGTGCCTGGAGTTATCTGTACAATGAGCAGTTCTTC
v_gene: TRBV30
j_gene: TRBJ2-1
d_gene: NA
abundance: NA

CDR3aa: CAGSRDADQETQYF
CDR3nt: TGTGCCGGCAGCCGGGACGCAGATCAAGAGACCCAGTACTTC
v_gene: TRBV7-6
j_gene: TRBJ2-5
d_gene: NA
abundance: few

CDR3aa: CASSPIAGDYEQYF
CDR3nt: TGTGCCAGCAGCCCCATAGCGGGAGACTACGAGCAGTACTTC
v_gene: TRBV7-8
j_gene: TRBJ2-7
d_gene: TRBD2
abundance: many

CDR3aa: CASSLAMNTEAFF
CDR3nt: TGTGCCAGCAGTTTAGCGATGAACACTGAAGCTTTCTTT
v_gene: TRBV27
j_gene: TRBJ1-1
d_gene: NA
abundance: many

CDR3aa: CASSPGLAGTASTDTQYF
CDR3nt: TGTGCCAGCAGCCCTGGACTAGCGGGGACCGCCAGCACAGATACGCAGTATTTT
v_gene: TRBV12-3/TRBV12-4
j_gene: TRBJ2-3
d_gene: TRBD2
abundance: many

CDR3aa: CASGNSDGELFF
CDR3nt: TGTGCCAGCGGAAACTCGGACGGGGAGCTGTTTTTT
v_gene: TRBV25-1
j_gene: TRBJ2-2
d_gene: NA
abundance: NA

CDR3aa: CASSHYRDSYEQYF
CDR3nt: TGTGCCAGCAGCCACTATCGGGACTCCTACGAGCAGTACTTC
v_gene: TRBV9
j_gene: TRBJ2-7
d_gene: NA
abundance: many

CDR3aa: CASSLPGRGIPSYEQYF
CDR3nt: TGTGCCAGCAGCTTACCGGGAAGGGGAATCCCCTCCTACGAGCAGTACTTC
v_gene: TRBV7-2
j_gene: TRBJ2-7
d_gene: NA
abundance: many

CDR3aa: CASSLADLAARGNTQYF
CDR3nt: TGTGCCAGCAGCTTAGCGGATCTAGCGGCCCGGGGGAATACGCAGTATTTT
v_gene: TRBV7-9
j_gene: TRBJ2-3
d_gene: TRBD2
abundance: many

CDR3aa: CASSQDDGTSFPWAGELFF
CDR3nt: TGTGCCAGCAGCCAAGACGACGGGACTAGTTTCCCGTGGGCCGGGGAGCTGTTTTTT
v_gene: TRBV3-1
j_gene: TRBJ2-2
d_gene: TRBD2
abundance: many

CDR3aa: CSVRGTGTEAFF
CDR3nt: TGCAGCGTAAGGGGTACGGGCACTGAAGCTTTCTTT
v_gene: TRBV29-1
j_gene: TRBJ1-1
d_gene: NA
abundance: NA

CDR3aa: CSVRDTMNTEAFF
CDR3nt: TGCAGCGTTCGGGACACCATGAACACTGAAGCTTTCTTT
v_gene: TRBV29-1
j_gene: TRBJ1-1
d_gene: NA
abundance: many

CDR3aa: CASSRGGTEAFF
CDR3nt: TGTGCCAGCAGCCGCGGGGGCACTGAAGCTTTCTTT
v_gene: TRBV7-6
j_gene: TRBJ1-1
d_gene: NA
abundance: hyperexpanded

CDR3aa: CASSLAQGQGPNTEAFF
CDR3nt: TGTGCCAGCAGTTTAGCTCAGGGACAGGGGCCGAACACTGAAGCTTTCTTT
v_gene: TRBV27
j_gene: TRBJ1-1
d_gene: TRBD1
abundance: many

CDR3aa: CTTSRAGTSGRQETQYF
CDR3nt: TGTACCACCAGCAGAGCCGGGACTAGCGGGAGGCAAGAGACCCAGTACTTC
v_gene: TRBV15
j_gene: TRBJ2-5
d_gene: TRBD2
abundance: many

CDR3aa: CSARDPGPDGAGELFF
CDR3nt: TGCAGTGCTAGAGATCCGGGACCCGACGGGGCCGGGGAGCTGTTTTTT
v_gene: TRBV20-1
j_gene: TRBJ2-2
d_gene: NA
abundance: many

CDR3aa: CSAQTVDGADRDTQYF
CDR3nt: TGCAGTGCTCAAACGGTGGACGGGGCGGATCGAGATACGCAGTATTTT
v_gene: TRBV20-1
j_gene: TRBJ2-3
d_gene: NA
abundance: many

CDR3aa: CASSLAAGTNTGELFF
CDR3nt: TGCGCCAGCAGCTTGGCCGCGGGGACTAACACCGGGGAGCTGTTTTTT
v_gene: TRBV5-1
j_gene: TRBJ2-2
d_gene: NA
abundance: many

CDR3aa: CSVEDRGDAYNSPLHF
CDR3nt: TGCAGCGTTGAAGATCGGGGGGACGCCTATAATTCACCCCTCCACTTT
v_gene: TRBV29-1
j_gene: TRBJ1-6
d_gene: NA
abundance: many

CDR3aa: CARSSSDRENTEAFF
CDR3nt: TGTGCCAGAAGCTCCTCGGACAGAGAGAACACTGAAGCTTTCTTT
v_gene: TRBV5-3
j_gene: TRBJ1-1
d_gene: NA
abundance: many

CDR3aa: CASSFQRGAGEKLFF
CDR3nt: TGTGCCAGCAGCTTTCAAAGGGGCGCGGGGGAAAAACTGTTTTTT
v_gene: TRBV11-2
j_gene: TRBJ1-4
d_gene: NA
abundance: many

CDR3aa: CASRRLGGTGSDTQYF
CDR3nt: TGTGCCAGCAGGCGACTTGGAGGGACAGGGTCGGATACGCAGTATTTT
v_gene: TRBV7-8
j_gene: TRBJ2-3
d_gene: TRBD1
abundance: many

CDR3aa: CASRSLSTYEQYF
CDR3nt: TGTGCCAGCAGGTCACTTAGTACTTATGAGCAGTACTTC
v_gene: TRBV7-9
j_gene: TRBJ2-7
d_gene: NA
abundance: NA

CDR3aa: CASSSTGTGGSSYNEQFF
CDR3nt: TGTGCCAGCAGCTCGACCGGGACAGGGGGATCCTCCTACAATGAGCAGTTCTTC
v_gene: TRBV7-9
j_gene: TRBJ2-1
d_gene: TRBD1
abundance: many

CDR3aa: CASSGAQPQHF
CDR3nt: TGTGCCAGCAGTGGGGCTCAGCCCCAGCATTTT
v_gene: TRBV6-1
j_gene: TRBJ1-5
d_gene: NA
abundance: many

CDR3aa: CSARALDGHTF
CDR3nt: TGCAGTGCTAGAGCGCTAGATGGCCACACCTTC
v_gene: TRBV20-1
j_gene: TRBJ1-2
d_gene: NA
abundance: many

CDR3aa: CASSPDRENTDTQYF
CDR3nt: TGTGCCAGCTCACCTGACAGGGAAAACACAGATACGCAGTATTTT
v_gene: TRBV18
j_gene: TRBJ2-3
d_gene: TRBD1
abundance: few

CDR3aa: CASSQDWGSTDTQYF
CDR3nt: TGTGCCAGCAGCCAAGACTGGGGAAGCACAGATACGCAGTATTTT
v_gene: TRBV4-2
j_gene: TRBJ2-3
d_gene: NA
abundance: many

CDR3aa: CASSLFPGELFF
CDR3nt: TGTGCCAGCAGCTTATTTCCCGGGGAGCTGTTTTTT
v_gene: TRBV11-2
j_gene: TRBJ2-2
d_gene: NA
abundance: many

CDR3aa: CASSPRGLGAGGEQYF
CDR3nt: TGTGCCAGCAGCCCCCGCGGTTTGGGGGCAGGGGGTGAGCAGTACTTC
v_gene: TRBV7-8
j_gene: TRBJ2-7
d_gene: TRBD1
abundance: NA

CDR3aa: CSARESRWTSYNEQFF
CDR3nt: TGCAGTGCTAGAGAATCTAGGTGGACATCCTACAATGAGCAGTTCTTC
v_gene: TRBV20-1
j_gene: TRBJ2-1
d_gene: NA
abundance: many

CDR3aa: CSAFPGTNTEAFF
CDR3nt: TGCAGTGCTTTTCCGGGGACGAACACTGAAGCTTTCTTT
v_gene: TRBV20-1
j_gene: TRBJ1-1
d_gene: NA
abundance: many

CDR3aa: CASSSSGPERGETQYF
CDR3nt: TGTGCCAGCAGCTCTTCGGGGCCAGAAAGAGGGGAGACCCAGTACTTC
v_gene: TRBV7-9
j_gene: TRBJ2-5
d_gene: NA
abundance: many

CDR3aa: CSARDLERDHNEQFF
CDR3nt: TGCAGTGCTAGAGATCTCGAGCGGGACCACAATGAGCAGTTCTTC
v_gene: TRBV20-1
j_gene: TRBJ2-1
d_gene: TRBD2
abundance: many

CDR3aa: CSARGANTGELFF
CDR3nt: TGCAGTGCTAGGGGGGCGAACACCGGGGAGCTGTTTTTT
v_gene: TRBV20-1
j_gene: TRBJ2-2
d_gene: NA
abundance: many

CDR3aa: CASRVRGNYEQYF
CDR3nt: TGTGCCAGCAGGGTCAGGGGCAACTACGAGCAGTACTTC
v_gene: TRBV27
j_gene: TRBJ2-7
d_gene: NA
abundance: many

CDR3aa: CASSFGLSGGFYEQYF
CDR3nt: TGTGCCAGCAGCTTTGGGCTGAGCGGGGGTTTCTACGAGCAGTACTTC
v_gene: TRBV7-2
j_gene: TRBJ2-7
d_gene: TRBD2
abundance: many

CDR3aa: CASSPTTRGHPNYGYTF
CDR3nt: TGTGCCAGCAGCCCGACTACCCGAGGACACCCTAACTATGGCTACACCTTC
v_gene: TRBV7-9
j_gene: TRBJ1-2
d_gene: NA
abundance: many

CDR3aa: CASSLSPDRGGEQYF
CDR3nt: TGTGCCAGCAGTTTATCCCCGGACAGGGGGGGCGAGCAGTACTTC
v_gene: TRBV27
j_gene: TRBJ2-7
d_gene: TRBD1
abundance: many

CDR3aa: CASSLRDRSAYEQYF
CDR3nt: TGCGCCAGCAGCCTAAGGGACAGGTCGGCCTACGAGCAGTACTTC
v_gene: TRBV4-1
j_gene: TRBJ2-7
d_gene: TRBD1
abundance: many

CDR3aa: CASSYSRGRVSEAFF
CDR3nt: TGTGCCAGCAGTTACTCGAGGGGCAGGGTATCTGAAGCTTTCTTT
v_gene: TRBV6-6
j_gene: TRBJ1-1
d_gene: NA
abundance: many

CDR3aa: CASSGGLAGAFYNEQFF
CDR3nt: TGCGCCAGCAGCGGGGGACTAGCGGGAGCCTTCTACAATGAGCAGTTCTTC
v_gene: TRBV5-1
j_gene: TRBJ2-1
d_gene: TRBD2
abundance: many

CDR3aa: CSVAGQGGTTGELFF
CDR3nt: TGCAGCGTTGCGGGACAGGGGGGGACCACCGGGGAGCTGTTTTTT
v_gene: TRBV29-1
j_gene: TRBJ2-2
d_gene: TRBD1
abundance: many

CDR3aa: CASSLDSGYGDSYNSPLHF
CDR3nt: TGTGCCAGCAGCTTAGATTCGGGCTACGGAGACTCCTATAATTCACCCCTCCACTTT
v_gene: TRBV11-2
j_gene: TRBJ1-6
d_gene: NA
abundance: many

CDR3aa: CASSQENTGELFF
CDR3nt: TGCGCCAGCAGCCAAGAGAACACCGGGGAGCTGTTTTTT
v_gene: TRBV4-3
j_gene: TRBJ2-2
d_gene: NA
abundance: many